One T cell receptor beta chain is described in this entry. Its target is not known. This CDR3 has 16 amino acids. The V gene's germline CDR1 is MNHEY and CDR2 SMNVEV (reference sequence). The junction had 10 bases not matched to a gene; V was cut back by 6 bases and J by 4 bases. Repertoires were generated with immunoSEQ multiplex PCR, while TCRdb's copy carries only in-frame clones and drops some. The repertoire holds 1.5 million to 2.5 million clones, about 95% seen once, with 0.95% to 1.5% in the top ten. The data stem from a study of shared clonotypes between healthy human individuals. Points from the study as a whole: Generation probability values for non-shared clonotypes were lower than those for clonotypes shared by all four donors.

CD45RO-negative CD8 cells positively selected for CCR7 made up the naive population, which excluded terminally differentiated effector memory CD45RA+ cells. The donors were adults (healthy and HIV-negative) with no recent acute infections or vaccinations. The sequenced sample consisted of naive CD8+ T cells sorted from blood. This receptor was taken from a man aged 18 to 29 in good health. The chain is built from TRBV27 and TRBJ2-2, with 8 bases aligning to TRBD2. The CDR3 spells CASSLLRGEGTGELFF. The CDR3 bases are TGTGCCAGCAGCCTTCTGCGGGGGGAGGGCACCGGGGAGCTGTTTTTT.